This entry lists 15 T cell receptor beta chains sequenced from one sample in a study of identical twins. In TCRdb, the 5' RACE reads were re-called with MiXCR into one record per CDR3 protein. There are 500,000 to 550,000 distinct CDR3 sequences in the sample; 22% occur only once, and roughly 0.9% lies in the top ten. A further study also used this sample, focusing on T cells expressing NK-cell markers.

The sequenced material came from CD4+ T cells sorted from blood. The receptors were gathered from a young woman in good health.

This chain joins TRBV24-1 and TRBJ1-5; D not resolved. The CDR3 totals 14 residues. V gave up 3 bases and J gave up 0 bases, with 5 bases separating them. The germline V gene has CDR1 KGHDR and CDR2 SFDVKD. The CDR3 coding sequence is TGTGCCACCAGTGATAAAAATAGCAATCAGCCCCAGCATTTT. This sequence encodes CATSDKNSNQPQHF.

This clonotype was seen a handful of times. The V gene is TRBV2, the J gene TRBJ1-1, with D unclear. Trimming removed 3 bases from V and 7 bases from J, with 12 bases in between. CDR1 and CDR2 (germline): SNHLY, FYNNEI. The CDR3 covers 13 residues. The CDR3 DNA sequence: TGTGCCAGCAGTGACTGGGGAGGAGATGAAGCTTTCTTT. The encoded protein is CASSDWGGDEAFF.

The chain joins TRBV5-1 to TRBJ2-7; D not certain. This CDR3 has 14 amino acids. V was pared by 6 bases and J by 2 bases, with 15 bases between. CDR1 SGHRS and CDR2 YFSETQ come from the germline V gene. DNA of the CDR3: TGCGCCAGCACGGACGGATTCCCCCCCTACGAGCAGTACTTC. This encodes CASTDGFPPYEQYF.

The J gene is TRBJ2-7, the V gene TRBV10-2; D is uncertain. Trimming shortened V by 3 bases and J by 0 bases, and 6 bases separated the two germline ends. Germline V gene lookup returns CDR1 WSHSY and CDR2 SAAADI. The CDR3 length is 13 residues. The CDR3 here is CASSEAGSYEQYF. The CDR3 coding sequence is TGCGCCAGCAGTGAAGCCGGCTCCTACGAGCAGTACTTC.

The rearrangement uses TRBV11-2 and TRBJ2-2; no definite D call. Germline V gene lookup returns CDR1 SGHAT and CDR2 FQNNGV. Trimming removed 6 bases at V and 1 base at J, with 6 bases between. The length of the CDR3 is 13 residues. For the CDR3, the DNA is TGTGCCAGCAGTAAGGGGAACACCGGGGAGCTGTTTTTT. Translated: CASSKGNTGELFF.

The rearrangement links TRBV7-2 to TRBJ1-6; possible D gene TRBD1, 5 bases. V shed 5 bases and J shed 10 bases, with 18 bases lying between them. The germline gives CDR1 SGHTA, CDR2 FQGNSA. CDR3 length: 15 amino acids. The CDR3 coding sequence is TGTGCCAGCAGCCTCCGTTCCAGGGCTGAGTCACCCCTCCACTTT. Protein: CASSLRSRAESPLHF.

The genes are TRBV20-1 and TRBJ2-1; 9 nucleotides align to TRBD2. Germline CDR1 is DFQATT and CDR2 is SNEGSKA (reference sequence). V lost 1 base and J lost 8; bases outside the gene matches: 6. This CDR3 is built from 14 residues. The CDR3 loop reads CSARGAGGPHEQFF. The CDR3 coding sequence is TGCAGTGCTAGAGGGGCGGGGGGGCCTCATGAGCAGTTCTTC.

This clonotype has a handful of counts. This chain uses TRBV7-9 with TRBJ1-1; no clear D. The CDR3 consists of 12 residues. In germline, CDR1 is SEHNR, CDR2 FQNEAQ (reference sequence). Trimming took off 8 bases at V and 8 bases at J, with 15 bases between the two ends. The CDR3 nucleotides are TGTGCCAGCGGCCACTTCGTAGGGGAAGCTTTCTTT. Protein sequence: CASGHFVGEAFF.

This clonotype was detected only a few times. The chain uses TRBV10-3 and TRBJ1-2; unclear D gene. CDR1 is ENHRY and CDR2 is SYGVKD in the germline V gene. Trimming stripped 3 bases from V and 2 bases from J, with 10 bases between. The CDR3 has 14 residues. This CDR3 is CAISEGGSNYGYTF. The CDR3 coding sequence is TGTGCCATCAGTGAAGGAGGTTCCAACTATGGCTACACCTTC.

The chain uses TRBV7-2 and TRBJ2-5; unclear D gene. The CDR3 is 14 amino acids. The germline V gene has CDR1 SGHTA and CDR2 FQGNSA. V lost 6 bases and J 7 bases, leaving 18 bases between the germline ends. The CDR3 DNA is TGTGCCAGCAGTACCAGGCCACAAGTGGGGACCCAGTACTTC. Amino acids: CASSTRPQVGTQYF.

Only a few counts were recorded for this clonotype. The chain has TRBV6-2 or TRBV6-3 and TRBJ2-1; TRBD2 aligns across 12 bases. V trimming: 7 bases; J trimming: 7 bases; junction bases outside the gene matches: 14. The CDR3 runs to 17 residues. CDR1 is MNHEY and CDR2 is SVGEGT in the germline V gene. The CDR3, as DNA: TGTGCCAGCACCAACCATCTAGCGGGAGGGCCGGGGAATGAGCAGTTCTTC. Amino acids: CASTNHLAGGPGNEQFF.

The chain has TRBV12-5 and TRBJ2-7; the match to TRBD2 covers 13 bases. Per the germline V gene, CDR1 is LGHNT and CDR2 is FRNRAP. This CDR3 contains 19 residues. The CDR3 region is CAITPYPPPGLAGSSEQYF. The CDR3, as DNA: TGTGCCATCACCCCCTATCCTCCCCCGGGACTAGCGGGATCGTCCGAGCAGTACTTC.

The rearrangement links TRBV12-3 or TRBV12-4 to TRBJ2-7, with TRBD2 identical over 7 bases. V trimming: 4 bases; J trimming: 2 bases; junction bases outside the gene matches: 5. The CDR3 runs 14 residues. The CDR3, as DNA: TGTGCCAGCAGTTGGAGCGGGGTAACCTACGAGCAGTACTTC. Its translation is CASSWSGVTYEQYF.

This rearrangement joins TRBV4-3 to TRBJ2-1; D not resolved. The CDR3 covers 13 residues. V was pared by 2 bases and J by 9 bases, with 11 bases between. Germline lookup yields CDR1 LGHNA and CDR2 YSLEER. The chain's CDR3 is CASSQQLRSEQFF. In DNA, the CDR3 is TGCGCCAGCAGCCAACAGCTCCGGTCTGAGCAGTTCTTC.

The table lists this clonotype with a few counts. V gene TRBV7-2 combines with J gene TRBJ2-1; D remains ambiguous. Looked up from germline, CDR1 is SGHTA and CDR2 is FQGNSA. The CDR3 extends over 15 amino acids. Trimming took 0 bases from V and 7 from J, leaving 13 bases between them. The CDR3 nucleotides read TGTGCCAGCAGCTTAGCTAGGCTAGTAAGGAATGAGCAGTTCTTC. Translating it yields CASSLARLVRNEQFF.